A single sample gave rise to the 29 T cell receptor beta chains below, sequenced in a study of shared clonotypes between healthy human individuals. Method: immunoSEQ multiplex PCR; TCRdb's copy keeps in-frame clones and lacks some. The repertoire includes fewer than 2.5 million clones, approximately 93% of them detected once, and roughly 0.39% sits in the top ten. The source material was naive CD4+ T cells from PBMCs. The subset was: CD45RA+ positively selected. The origin of the receptors is a man younger than 35 in good health. Some clones in this sample may be carry-over from other donors' samples.

The table lists this clone with a few counts. For the CDR3, the DNA is TGTGCCAGCAGCCAAGAAAGACAGGGGGCTAATGGCTACACCTTC. Amino acid sequence: CASSQERQGANGYTF. The chain employs TRBV4-2 and TRBJ1-2; 10 positions match TRBD1. The V segment lost 0 bases and the J segment 6 bases; nucleotides outside the gene matches: 4. Per the germline V gene, CDR1 is LGHNA and CDR2 is YNFKEQ. The CDR3 consists of 15 residues.

The chain couples TRBV28 to TRBJ2-7; 10 bases are shared with TRBD1. The CDR3 runs to 16 residues. Germline V lookup: CDR1 MDHEN, CDR2 SYDVKM. Unmatched junction bases numbered 15, after V lost 6 bases and J lost 7 bases. The DNA for the CDR3 is TGTGCCAGCAGAAATCCCCCGGGACAGGGGTTCGGGGAGCAGTACTTC. Its translation: CASRNPPGQGFGEQYF.

The chain uses TRBV5-1 and TRBJ2-2; 13 bases are a match to TRBD2. The germline V gene has CDR1 SGHRS and CDR2 YFSETQ. This CDR3 is built from 15 residues. J lost 6 bases, V lost 7 bases, and 6 bases had no gene match. The CDR3 is CASLGLAGAPGELFF. The CDR3 nucleotides read TGCGCCAGCCTCGGACTAGCGGGAGCACCCGGGGAGCTGTTTTTT.

V gene TRBV25-1 combines with J gene TRBJ1-2, with 10 bases matching TRBD1. Germline V lookup: CDR1 MGHDK, CDR2 SYGVNS. With 9 bases clipped from V and 5 bases from J, the junction kept 6 bases outside the gene matches. CDR3 length: 13 amino acids. The CDR3 reads CASRQGAEYGYTF. The CDR3 DNA reads as TGTGCCAGTCGACAGGGGGCAGAGTATGGCTACACCTTC.

The chain is built from TRBV5-4 and TRBJ2-7; D might be TRBD1 (5 bases). Germline CDR1 is SGHNT and CDR2 is YYREEE (reference sequence). CDR3 size: 14 residues. The ends were cut back, 4 bases at V and 0 bases at J, with 11 bases in the middle. The CDR3 is CASSRQTSSYEQYF. The CDR3 nucleotides are TGTGCCAGCAGCCGACAGACGAGCTCCTACGAGCAGTACTTC.

The J gene is TRBJ2-3, the V gene TRBV5-1; a weak D match, TRBD2 (6 bases). V was trimmed by 1 base and J by 3 bases, leaving 18 bases between them. Germline V lookup: CDR1 SGHRS, CDR2 YFSETQ. The CDR3 totals 17 residues. Here the CDR3 DNA reads TGCGCCAGCAGCTTGAATCGTGGCGGGATGAGGACAGATACGCAGTATTTT. Protein product: CASSLNRGGMRTDTQYF.

The chain recombines TRBV27 with TRBJ2-1; D gene ambiguous. Between the trimmed V and J ends, which lost 2 bases and 7 bases, there was a span of 9 bases. Germline CDR1 MNHEY, CDR2 SMNVEV (reference sequence). CDR3 length: 13 amino acids. The CDR3 coding sequence is TGTGCCAGCAGTTTAAGATGGTTGAATGAGCAGTTCTTC. This gives the protein CASSLRWLNEQFF.

This clone appeared a few times. J is TRBJ1-5 and V is TRBV2; tentative D call: TRBD1 (6 bases). The germline CDR1 and CDR2 sequences are SNHLY and FYNNEI. The V end lost 0 bases, the J end lost 4 bases, and 10 bases lay between the germline ends. The CDR3 contains 15 residues. The CDR3 bases are TGTGCCAGCAGTGAAGCGGGGACACCTAATCAGCCCCAGCATTTT. Its protein product is CASSEAGTPNQPQHF.

The CDR3 region has the DNA TGTGCCAGCAGCTTGGTCCCCCCAAACAGGGTCCGTGGAAACACCATATATTTT. Its protein is CASSLVPPNRVRGNTIYF. J is TRBJ1-3 and V is TRBV5-5; D is perhaps TRBD1 (6 bases). The CDR3 contains 18 residues. Trimming removed 0 bases from V and 3 bases from J, with 19 bases in between. Germline lookup yields CDR1 SGHKS and CDR2 YYEKEE (reference sequence).

V usage is TRBV6-4 and J usage is TRBJ2-2; D may be TRBD2 (6 bases). Germline V lookup: CDR1 MRHNA, CDR2 SNTAGT. V dropped 6 bases and J dropped 2 bases, with 7 bases sitting between them. The CDR3 extends over 13 amino acids. Written as DNA, the CDR3 is TGTGCCAGCAGGCGGGATAACACCGGGGAGCTGTTTTTT. Translating gives CASRRDNTGELFF.

V usage is TRBV2 and J usage is TRBJ1-5; D gene uncertain. Germline V CDR1 and CDR2: SNHLY, FYNNEI. The CDR3 is made up of 14 amino acids. V was clipped by 7 bases and J by 4 bases, with 14 bases between them. Here the CDR3 reads CASTGGPPNQPQHF. In DNA, the CDR3 is TGTGCCAGCACGGGAGGGCCCCCTAATCAGCCCCAGCATTTT.

V usage is TRBV25-1 and J usage is TRBJ1-5, with 7 bases lining up with TRBD1. V gave up 1 base and J gave up 3 bases; unmatched junction bases: 3. This CDR3 comprises 15 residues. Germline V gene lookup returns CDR1 MGHDK and CDR2 SYGVNS. CDR3 sequence: CASSESQGDNQPQHF. CDR3 DNA sequence: TGTGCCAGCAGTGAATCTCAGGGGGACAATCAGCCCCAGCATTTT.

The chain uses TRBV6-5 and TRBJ2-7; 10 bases align to TRBD2. This CDR3 has 15 amino acids. After removal of 4 bases from V and 4 bases from J, the junction contained 7 bases not matched to a gene. Germline V gives CDR1 MNHEY, CDR2 SVGAGI. DNA of the CDR3: TGTGCCAGCAGTTGCTCACTAGCGGGAAGGTACGAGCAGTACTTC. Its translation: CASSCSLAGRYEQYF.

V gene TRBV7-9 combines with J gene TRBJ2-7; D possibly corresponds to TRBD2 (6 bases). Trimming stripped 4 bases from V and 12 bases from J, with 22 bases between. Germline V gene data show CDR1 as SEHNR and CDR2 as FQNEAQ (reference sequence). This CDR3 has 14 amino acids. The CDR3 is CASSSAGPPFRRYF. CDR3 coding DNA: TGTGCCAGCAGCTCAGCGGGTCCCCCCTTTAGGAGGTACTTC.

The rearrangement links TRBV10-2 to TRBJ2-7; no definite D call. The CDR3 has 13 amino acids. V was cut by 2 bases and J by 4 bases, with 9 bases left in between. CDR1 and CDR2 (germline): WSHSY, SAAADI. The CDR3 protein is CASSETEGYEQYF. The CDR3 DNA follows: TGCGCCAGCAGTGAGACGGAAGGTTACGAGCAGTACTTC.

The V call is TRBV9, the J call TRBJ2-7, with a possible D match to TRBD1 (7 bases). Germline values: CDR1 SGDLS, CDR2 YYNGEE. The V end lost 3 bases, the J end lost 5 bases, and 15 bases lay between the germline ends. The CDR3 loop spans 14 amino acids. CDR3 amino acids: CASSARDSLDEQYF. The CDR3 DNA reads as TGTGCCAGCAGCGCGCGGGACAGCCTCGACGAGCAGTACTTC.

The chain employs TRBV6-5 and TRBJ2-1; D perhaps matches TRBD1 (6 bases). Trimming took off 6 bases at V and 9 bases at J, with 18 bases between the two ends. The CDR3 covers 14 residues. Germline V CDR1 and CDR2: MNHEY, SVGAGI. The CDR3 coding sequence is TGTGCCAGCAGCATACGGACAGAATCCAGTGAGCAGTTCTTC. This translates into CASSIRTESSEQFF.

This CDR3 is CASSIQIMNTEAFF. The DNA for the CDR3 is TGTGCCAGTAGTATACAGATAATGAACACTGAAGCTTTCTTT. V gene TRBV19 combines with J gene TRBJ1-1; the D is unclear. Between the trimmed V and J ends, which lost 2 bases and 0 bases, there was a span of 7 bases. Germline-derived CDR1 and CDR2 are LNHDA and SQIVND (reference sequence). The CDR3 is made up of 14 amino acids.

This clone was seen a few times. CDR3 coding DNA: TGTGCCAGCAGCCCACGGGACTATGGCTACACCTTC. Protein: CASSPRDYGYTF. V gene TRBV6-1 combines with J gene TRBJ1-2; D unresolved. Germline loops: CDR1 MNHNS, CDR2 SASEGT. V dropped 6 bases and J dropped 3 bases, with 8 bases sitting between them. The CDR3 spans 12 residues.

The chain employs TRBV5-5 and TRBJ1-5; 10 bases agree with TRBD1. The CDR3 is made up of 17 amino acids. V lost 1 base and J lost 0; bases outside the gene matches: 4. Germline V lookup: CDR1 SGHKS, CDR2 YYEKEE (reference sequence). CDR3 coding DNA: TGTGCCAGCAGCTTGTCGGGGACAGGGGTTAGCAATCAGCCCCAGCATTTT. Translation: CASSLSGTGVSNQPQHF.

The chain recombines TRBV10-3 with TRBJ2-2; either TRBD1 or TRBD2 may supply D (5 bases each). V was trimmed by 8 bases and J by 7 bases, leaving 26 bases between them. The germline V gene has CDR1 ENHRY and CDR2 SYGVKD. The CDR3 covers 17 residues. This CDR3 is CAIRILGVSGTSGELFF. Written as DNA, the CDR3 is TGTGCCATCCGCATCTTAGGGGTTTCAGGGACGAGCGGGGAGCTGTTTTTT.

The genes are TRBV6-1 and TRBJ1-1; no definite D call. The CDR3 is made up of 14 amino acids. Germline CDR1 is MNHNS and CDR2 is SASEGT. The V and J ends lost 5 bases and 12 bases respectively, with 22 bases between them. For the CDR3, the DNA is TGTGCCAGCAGTCAAAGACCGGACTACGGAGAAACTTTCTTT. Translating gives CASSQRPDYGETFF.

Here the CDR3 DNA reads TGTGCCAGCAGCTTACCCGGACAGCGCGAGCAGTACTTC. Protein sequence: CASSLPGQREQYF. The rearrangement joins TRBV7-2 to TRBJ2-7, with a possible D match to TRBD1 (6 bases). Trimming removed 2 bases at V and 6 bases at J, with 11 bases between. There are 13 residues in the CDR3. Germline lookup yields CDR1 SGHTA and CDR2 FQGNSA.

V and J are TRBV19 and TRBJ2-2, with 7 bases that match TRBD1. The germline CDR1 and CDR2 sequences are LNHDA and SQIVND (reference sequence). This CDR3 region has 15 residues. Trimming cost V 5 bases and J 4 bases; bases outside gene matches: 7. The CDR3 sequence: CASSARQGGTGELFF. CDR3 DNA sequence: TGTGCCAGTAGTGCACGACAGGGTGGCACCGGGGAGCTGTTTTTT.

The chain recombines TRBV27 with TRBJ1-2; 12 bases agree with TRBD1. This CDR3 comprises 13 residues. The V and J ends lost 8 bases and 8 bases, in that order; junction bases with no gene match: 6. Germline V gives CDR1 MNHEY, CDR2 SMNVEV (reference sequence). Here the CDR3 reads CASWGQGAGGYTF. The CDR3, as DNA: TGTGCCAGCTGGGGACAGGGGGCGGGGGGCTACACCTTC.

The chain links TRBV27 to TRBJ2-1; 11 positions agree with TRBD2. Germline loops: CDR1 MNHEY, CDR2 SMNVEV (reference sequence). This CDR3 is 15 amino acids long. After removal of 5 bases from V and 4 bases from J, the junction contained 4 bases not matched to a gene. CDR3 sequence (DNA): TGTGCCAGCAGTCCCCGGACTAGCGGGTACAATGAGCAGTTCTTC. Its translation: CASSPRTSGYNEQFF.

The CDR3: CASSKDRAGNTIYF. The DNA for the CDR3 is TGTGCCAGCAGTAAGGACAGGGCAGGAAACACCATATATTTT. This rearrangement joins TRBV27 to TRBJ1-3; 8 bases fit TRBD1. With 5 bases clipped from V and 4 bases from J, the junction kept 4 bases outside the gene matches. Looked up from germline, CDR1 is MNHEY and CDR2 is SMNVEV (reference sequence). The CDR3 covers 14 residues.

This clone was counted a few times. The chain uses TRBV12-5 and TRBJ1-5, with D maybe TRBD1 (6 bases). CDR1 is LGHNT, CDR2 FRNRAP, per germline. Trimming removed 9 bases from V and 0 bases from J, with 9 bases in between. CDR3 length equals 13 residues. CDR3 DNA: TGTGCTAGCCAGGGGAATAGCAATCAGCCCCAGCATTTT. Protein sequence: CASQGNSNQPQHF. Based on the CDR3 plus reference TRBV12-5 and TRBJ1-5, the full variable domain is DARVTQTPRHKVTEMGQEVTMRCQPILGHNTVFWYRQTMMQGLELLAYFRNRAPLDDSGMPKDRFSAEMPDATLATLKIQPSEPRDSAVYFCASQGNSNQPQHFGDGTRLSIL.

The chain uses TRBV11-2 and TRBJ1-1, with a weak D call TRBD1 (5 bases). V was pared by 4 bases and J by 5 bases, with 20 bases between. The CDR3 runs to 16 residues. CDR1 is SGHAT, CDR2 FQNNGV, per germline. The CDR3 region has the DNA TGTGCCAGCAGCTCCTACACCCGATCCAGGGAAACTGAAGCTTTCTTT. Protein sequence: CASSSYTRSRETEAFF.